Each of the 8 T cell receptor beta chains below was sequenced from the same sample in a study of siplizumab effects on memory and regulatory T cells. Using immunoSEQ multiplex PCR, the repertoire was profiled, and TCRdb retains in-frame clones only, with some absent. The sample holds some 87,000 clones, 85% to 90% seen once. Source material: CD4+ T cells sorted from blood. The receptors were sampled from a human donor in good health.

V is TRBV27 and J is TRBJ1-1; tentatively, D is TRBD1 (6 bases). Trimming removed 6 bases at V and 5 bases at J, with 16 bases between. CDR3 length equals 14 residues. Germline V CDR1 and CDR2: MNHEY, SMNVEV (reference sequence). CDR3 DNA sequence: TGTGCCAGCAGAACGACTACAGGGTTTACTGAAGCTTTCTTT. It encodes CASRTTTGFTEAFF.

The J gene is TRBJ1-1, the V gene TRBV19; no clear D gene. CDR3 size: 13 residues. V shed 2 bases and J shed 10 bases, with 14 bases lying between them. The germline V gene has CDR1 LNHDA and CDR2 SQIVND (reference sequence). The CDR3 region is CASSISTPLGAFF. The CDR3 coding sequence is TGTGCCAGTAGTATAAGTACTCCTCTGGGAGCTTTCTTT.

This chain's CDR3 is CASSLEYRNQETQYF. DNA for the CDR3: TGTGCCAGCAGCTTAGAATACAGAAACCAAGAGACCCAGTACTTC. The chain combines TRBV7-8 with TRBJ2-5; D is unresolved. Trimming stripped 1 base from V and 0 bases from J, with 9 bases between. The CDR3 is made up of 15 amino acids. CDR1 is SGHVS and CDR2 is FQNEAQ in the germline V gene.

The V call is TRBV19, the J call TRBJ1-4; D not resolved. The V and J ends lost 6 bases and 15 bases respectively, with 26 bases between them. Germline CDR1 and CDR2: LNHDA and SQIVND (reference sequence). This CDR3 contains 15 residues. Here the CDR3 DNA reads TGTGCCAGTAGCACCACAGACCTCCTAATGAAAAAGGTGTTTTTT. Residues: CASSTTDLLMKKVFF.

This clone appeared a single time. This sequence joins TRBV10-3 and TRBJ2-3; D perhaps matches TRBD2 (5 bases). The germline gives CDR1 ENHRY, CDR2 SYGVKD. Trimming shortened V by 3 bases and J by 8 bases, and 15 bases separated the two germline ends. The CDR3 is 14 amino acids. For the CDR3, the DNA is TGTGCCATCAGTGAAAAAGTGACGGAGGTTACGCAGTATTTT. Translated: CAISEKVTEVTQYF.

This clone is a singleton in its sample. The J gene is TRBJ2-2, the V gene TRBV7-3, with D tentatively TRBD1 (6 bases). Trimming cost V 2 bases and J 0 bases, with 7 bases left between them. CDR3 size: 15 residues. From germline, CDR1 is SGHTA and CDR2 FQGTGA. CDR3 bases: TGTGCCAGCAGCTTAGGGGACACGAACACCGGGGAGCTGTTTTTT. Translation gives CASSLGDTNTGELFF.

The chain's CDR3 is CASSYTGSYEQYF. DNA of the CDR3: TGTGCCAGCAGCTACACAGGCTCCTACGAGCAGTACTTC. The chain has TRBV7-2 and TRBJ2-7; possibly TRBD1 for D (5 bases). Germline CDR1 is SGHTA and CDR2 is FQGNSA. Trimming shortened V by 4 bases and J by 0 bases, and 7 bases separated the two germline ends. The CDR3 covers 13 residues.

The chain is built from TRBV21-1 and TRBJ1-1; the table gives TRBD1 as D, unverified against the DNA. TRBV21-1 is given as a pseudogene. This CDR3 is built from 15 residues. The CDR3 is CASSKVMARNTEAFF. In DNA, the CDR3 is TGTGCCAGCAGCAAAGTGATGGCCCGGAACACTGAAGCTTTCTTT.